This T cell receptor beta chain was recorded in a study of shared clonotypes between healthy human individuals. V dropped 0 bases and J dropped 3; count of bases not matched to a gene: 6. Germline loops: CDR1 SGHRS, CDR2 YFSETQ. The CDR3 is 16 residues long. Sequencing used immunoSEQ multiplex PCR; TCRdb keeps in-frame clones, though not all of them. This table has some 2.1 million clones, just over 90% appearing once. Terminally differentiated effector memory CD45RA+ cells were excluded by CCR7 positive selection of CD45RO-negative cells. None of the donors, who were healthy HIV-negative adults, had recently had acute infections or vaccinations. A word on this clone: What it recognizes is unknown.

Regarding the study as a whole: Despite large depth, rarefaction showed incomplete sorted-subset sequencing.

The sequencing input was naive CD8+ T cells from PBMCs. The V call is TRBV5-1, the J call TRBJ2-7, with 10 bases matching TRBD2. The clonotype originates from a man aged 18-30 years in good health. Some clones in this sample may be carry-over from other donors' samples. DNA for the CDR3: TGCGCCAGCAGCTTGGGGTTCCTAGCGGGAGTCTACGAGCAGTACTTC. It yields the protein CASSLGFLAGVYEQYF.